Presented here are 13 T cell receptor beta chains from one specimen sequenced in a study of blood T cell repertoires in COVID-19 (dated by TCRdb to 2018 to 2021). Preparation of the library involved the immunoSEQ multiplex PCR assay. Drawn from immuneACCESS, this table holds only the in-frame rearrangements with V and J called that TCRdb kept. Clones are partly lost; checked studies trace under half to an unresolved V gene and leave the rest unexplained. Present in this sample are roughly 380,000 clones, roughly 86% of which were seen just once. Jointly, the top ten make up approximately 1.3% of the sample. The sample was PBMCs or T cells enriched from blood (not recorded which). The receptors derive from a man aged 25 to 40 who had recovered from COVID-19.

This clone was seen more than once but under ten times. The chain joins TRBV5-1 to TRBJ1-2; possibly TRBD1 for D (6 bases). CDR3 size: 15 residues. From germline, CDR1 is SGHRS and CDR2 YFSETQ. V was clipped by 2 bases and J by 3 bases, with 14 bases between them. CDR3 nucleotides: TGCGCCAGCAGCTTAACAGGGCGGGTGGACTATGGCTACACCTTC. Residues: CASSLTGRVDYGYTF.

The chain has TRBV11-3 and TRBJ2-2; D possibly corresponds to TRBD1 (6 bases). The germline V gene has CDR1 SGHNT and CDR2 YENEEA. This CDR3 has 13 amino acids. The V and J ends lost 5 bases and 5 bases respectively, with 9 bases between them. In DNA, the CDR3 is TGTGCCAGCAGCCGGACAGTGACCGGGGAGCTGTTTTTT. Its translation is CASSRTVTGELFF. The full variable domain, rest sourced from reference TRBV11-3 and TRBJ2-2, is EAGVVQSPRYKIIEKKQPVAFWCNPISGHNTLYWYLQNLGQGPELLIRYENEEAVDDSQLPKDRFSAERLKGVDSTLKIQPAELGDSAVYLCASSRTVTGELFFGEGSRLTVL.

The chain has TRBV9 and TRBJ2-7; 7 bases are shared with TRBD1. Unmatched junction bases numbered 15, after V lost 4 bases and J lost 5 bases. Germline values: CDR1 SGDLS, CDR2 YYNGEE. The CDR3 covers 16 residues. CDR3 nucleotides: TGTGCCAGCAGCTCGGGACAGTCTGTCCCAAAGGACGAGCAGTACTTC. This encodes CASSSGQSVPKDEQYF.

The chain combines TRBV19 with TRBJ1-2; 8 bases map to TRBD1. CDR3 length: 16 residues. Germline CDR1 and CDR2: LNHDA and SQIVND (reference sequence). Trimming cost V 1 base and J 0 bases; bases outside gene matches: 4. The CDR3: CASSIGTGRTNYGYTF. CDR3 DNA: TGTGCCAGTAGTATAGGGACAGGGAGGACTAACTATGGCTACACCTTC.

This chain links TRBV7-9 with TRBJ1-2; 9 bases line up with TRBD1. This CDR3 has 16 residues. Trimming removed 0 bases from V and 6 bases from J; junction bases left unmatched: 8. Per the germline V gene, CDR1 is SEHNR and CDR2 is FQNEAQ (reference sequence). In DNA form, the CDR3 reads TGTGCCAGCAGCTTAGCGCTAAGGACAGGGGTAAATGGCTACACCTTC. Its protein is CASSLALRTGVNGYTF.

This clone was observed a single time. CDR3 in amino acids: CASSLYRSGNQETQYF. The CDR3 DNA sequence: TGTGCCAGCAGCTTATACCGATCGGGGAACCAAGAGACCCAGTACTTC. The J gene is TRBJ2-5, the V gene TRBV7-9, with a possible D match to TRBD2 (5 bases). CDR3 length: 16 amino acids. Germline assignment: CDR1 SEHNR and CDR2 FQNEAQ (reference sequence). The V end lost 2 bases, the J end lost 0 bases, and 13 bases lay between the germline ends.

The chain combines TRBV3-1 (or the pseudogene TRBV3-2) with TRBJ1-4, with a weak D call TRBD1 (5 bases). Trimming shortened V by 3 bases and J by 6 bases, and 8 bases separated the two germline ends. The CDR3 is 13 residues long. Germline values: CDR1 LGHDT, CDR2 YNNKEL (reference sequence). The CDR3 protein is CASSHVGDEKLFF. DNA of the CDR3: TGTGCCAGCAGCCACGTAGGGGATGAAAAACTGTTTTTT.

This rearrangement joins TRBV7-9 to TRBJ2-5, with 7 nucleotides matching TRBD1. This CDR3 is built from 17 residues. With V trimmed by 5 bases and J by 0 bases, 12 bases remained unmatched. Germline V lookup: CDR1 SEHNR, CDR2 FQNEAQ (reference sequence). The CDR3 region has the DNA TGTGCCAGCAGCCACCGACAGGGAAACATGTACCAAGAGACCCAGTACTTC. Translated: CASSHRQGNMYQETQYF. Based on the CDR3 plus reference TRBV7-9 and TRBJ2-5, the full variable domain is DTGVSQNPRHKITKRGQNVTFRCDPISEHNRLYWYRQTLGQGPEFLTYFQNEAQLEKSRLLSDRFSAERPKGSFSTLEIQRTEQGDSAMYLCASSHRQGNMYQETQYFGPGTRLLVL.

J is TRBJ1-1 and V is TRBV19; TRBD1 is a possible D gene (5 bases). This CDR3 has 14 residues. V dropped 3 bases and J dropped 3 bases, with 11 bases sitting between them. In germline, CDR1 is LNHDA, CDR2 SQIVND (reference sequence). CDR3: CASSITQGYTEAFF. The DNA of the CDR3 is TGTGCCAGTAGTATCACCCAGGGATACACTGAAGCTTTCTTT.

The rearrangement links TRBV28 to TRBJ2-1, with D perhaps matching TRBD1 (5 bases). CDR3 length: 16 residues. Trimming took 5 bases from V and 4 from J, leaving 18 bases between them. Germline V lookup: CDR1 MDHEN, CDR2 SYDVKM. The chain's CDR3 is CASSPGILAKYNEQFF. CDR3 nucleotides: TGTGCCAGCAGTCCAGGGATCTTGGCCAAATACAATGAGCAGTTCTTC.

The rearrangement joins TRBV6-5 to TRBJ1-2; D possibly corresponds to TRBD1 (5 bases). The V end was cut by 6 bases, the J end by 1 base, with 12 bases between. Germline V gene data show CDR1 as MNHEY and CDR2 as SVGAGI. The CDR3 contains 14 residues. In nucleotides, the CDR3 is TGTGCCAGCAGGGTTACGGGACTTAACTATGGCTACACCTTC. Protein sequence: CASRVTGLNYGYTF.

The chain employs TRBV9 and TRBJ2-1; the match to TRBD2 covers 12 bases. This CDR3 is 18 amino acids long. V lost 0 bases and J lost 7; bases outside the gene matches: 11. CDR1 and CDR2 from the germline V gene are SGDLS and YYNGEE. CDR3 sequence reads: CASSVALLTSGGGNEQFF. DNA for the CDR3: TGTGCCAGCAGCGTAGCCCTCCTGACTAGCGGGGGTGGGAATGAGCAGTTCTTC.

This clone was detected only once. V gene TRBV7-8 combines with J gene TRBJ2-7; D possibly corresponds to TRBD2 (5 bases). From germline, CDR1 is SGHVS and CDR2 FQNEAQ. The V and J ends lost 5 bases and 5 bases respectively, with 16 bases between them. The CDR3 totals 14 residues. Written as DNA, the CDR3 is TGTGCCAGCAGCCGAGGGAGCGCCGCAAACGAGCAGTACTTC. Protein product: CASSRGSAANEQYF.